This TCR beta chain is drawn from a study of blood T cell repertoires in COVID-19 (TCRdb year 2020). Context from the whole study: Samples from collaborators originated in the United States, Italy and Spain and spanned both the acute and convalescent phases of COVID-19. The material from the prospective study consisted of cDNA or gDNA derived from T cells, B-cell-depleted T cells, or PBMCs. The dataset comprised deeply sampled blood TCRbeta repertoires from subjects exposed to, actively infected with, or recovered from COVID-19. A freely available public database, intended as a resource for researchers studying the immune response to SARS-CoV-2, is where the repertoires were released. Samples were obtained from the ongoing ImmuneRACE study (first 160 participants) and from 1,000 to 1,500 subjects provided by 6 global collaborators. Sample metadata almost always included a de-identified subject ID, COVID-19 status, age in years and sex. Where HLA class I and class II types were available, the types were taken from metadata supplied by the sample provider, not from assay-based typing.

TCRbeta CDR3 regions were amplified from genomic DNA by means of the immunoSEQ Assay, a bias-controlled multiplex PCR. From the authors' description of their analysis: Within the assay, amplification of reference gene primers was used to estimate how many nucleated cells each sample contained. To quantify the absolute abundance of each unique TCRbeta CDR3 rearrangement, sequence reads were collapsed and filtered. For each sample, productive Simpson clonality was calculated as the square root of Simpson's diversity index over productive rearrangements. TCRdb's version of the immuneACCESS table is confined to in-frame rearrangements and falls short of the full clone set. An unresolved V gene accounts for under half of the shortfall where checked; the remainder is of unknown origin. V, J and clone size derive from that table, while D and trimming were established from the DNA sequence. The sample data list over 85,000 clones, and 80% to 90% of these were observed just once. Approximately 15% of the sample is taken by the ten largest.

Taken from the germline V gene, the CDR1 and CDR2 loops are SNHLY and FYNNEI. Including the terminal cysteine and phenylalanine, the CDR3 comprises 15 residues. Only CDR3 DNA remains: 45 bases, in frame from the first base. V loses 9 bases at its end and J loses 6 bases; junction bases beyond the gene matches: 17. Broad study findings and their caveats: The quantity of clinical and demographic metadata differed by source and by participant and was supplied without curation.

Each collaborating institution followed its own protocols to collect whole blood in K2EDTA tubes. For TCRbeta analysis, collaborators shipped samples in one of three forms: frozen whole blood, isolated PBMCs, or DNA extracted from either of those sample types. This clone was seen a handful of times. What antigen it recognizes has not been identified. Base quality data are lacking; no much larger clone is found one base away. Sequencing was carried out using peripheral blood. This clonotype originated in a woman aged 60-75 years with acute or convalescent COVID-19. The sequence is built from TRBV2 and TRBJ2-7; TRBD2 aligns with 7 central bases. The CDR3 region: CARGGETEEAAEQYF. The DNA sequence reads TGTGCCAGGGGGGGGGAGACGGAAGAGGCTGCCGAGCAGTACTTC. The full variable domain, completed from the reference TRBV2 and TRBJ2-7 proteins outside the CDR3, reads EPEVTQTPSHQVTQMGQEVILRCVPISNHLYFYWYRQILGQKVEFLVSFYNNEISEKSEIFDDQFSVERPDGSNFTLKIRSTKLEDSAMYFCARGGETEEAAEQYFGPGTRLTVT.